Shown below are 22 T cell receptor beta chains from a single sample sequenced in a study of T-cell reconstitution after alpha-beta-depleted transplantation in children. Unique molecular identifiers were built into the TCRbeta library. Each CDR3 protein gets one entry after TCRdb re-called the PCR reads with MiXCR. Here the sample spans 700,000 to 850,000 distinct CDR3 sequences, 15% to 20% being singletons. This material consisted of PBMCs, mostly from graft donor cells, taken 360 days after TCRalphabeta/CD19-depleted stem cell transplant. These receptors came from a male patient between 10 and 17 years old who had a stem cell transplant for acute lymphoblastic leukemia, so the T cells may come from the graft donor.

This clonotype was seen at least ten times. This rearrangement joins TRBV12-3 or TRBV12-4 to TRBJ2-6; 10 positions agree with TRBD1. V was clipped by 5 bases and J by 0 bases; unmatched bases: 10. The CDR3 extends over 19 amino acids. The CDR3 DNA reads as TGTGCCAGCAGTCCGCCGCTGACAGGGGGCTCCTCTGGGGCCAACGTCCTGACTTTC. Translation: CASSPPLTGGSSGANVLTF.

V gene TRBV2 combines with J gene TRBJ2-1; 13 nucleotides line up with TRBD2. Germline assignment: CDR1 SNHLY and CDR2 FYNNEI. The CDR3 runs to 16 residues. Germline trimming cut 3 bases from V and 4 bases from J; bases unmatched to any gene: 3. The DNA for the CDR3 is TGTGCCAGCAGTGAGAGGGGACTAGCGGGGTACAATGAGCAGTTCTTC. Translating it yields CASSERGLAGYNEQFF.

The chain employs TRBV12-3 or TRBV12-4 and TRBJ1-2, with a weak D call TRBD1 (5 bases). CDR3 length: 10 residues. V lost 5 bases and J 10 bases, leaving 8 bases between the germline ends. The DNA for the CDR3 is TGTGCCAGCAGTGCGGGGGACTACACCTTC. This encodes CASSAGDYTF.

This clonotype was seen ten or more times. The chain recombines TRBV19 with TRBJ2-4; D possibly corresponds to TRBD2 (6 bases). The germline CDR1 and CDR2 sequences are LNHDA and SQIVND (reference sequence). V was cut by 4 bases and J by 5 bases, with 12 bases left in between. The CDR3 covers 14 residues. This CDR3 is CASSNPGTQNIQYF. As DNA, the CDR3 is TGTGCCAGTAGTAACCCCGGGACTCAAAACATTCAGTACTTC.

On this clonotype itself: Germline is not matched at one junction end, which may reflect a read error. The chain links TRBV5-4 to TRBJ2-3; D is undetermined. The germline CDR1 and CDR2 sequences are SGHNT and YYREEE (reference sequence). This CDR3 region has 13 residues. CDR3 bases: TGTGCCATCAGCCAGGTATGGGCAGATACGCAGTATTTT. Encoded protein: CAISQVWADTQYF.

This clonotype has just a few counts. This chain links TRBV29-1 with TRBJ1-3; D uncertain. Trimming cost V 4 bases and J 8 bases, with 15 bases left between them. This CDR3 has 13 residues. Germline V gene data show CDR1 as SQVTM and CDR2 as ANQGSEA. The chain's CDR3 is CSVGKDQADTIYF. In nucleotides, the CDR3 is TGCAGCGTTGGAAAGGACCAGGCGGACACCATATATTTT.

Many counts were recorded for this clonotype. The chain recombines TRBV9 with TRBJ2-1; D is unclear. V was trimmed by 0 bases and J by 0 bases, leaving 16 bases between them. The length of the CDR3 is 18 residues. CDR1 and CDR2 from the germline V gene are SGDLS and YYNGEE. This CDR3 is CASSVEPAHPSSYNEQFF. Here the CDR3 DNA reads TGTGCCAGCAGCGTAGAGCCAGCCCACCCGAGCTCCTACAATGAGCAGTTCTTC.

The CDR3 region has the DNA TGTACCATCAGTTTAGTTCCGGGACAGGGGTATAGCAATCAGCCCCAGCATTTT. Translated: CTISLVPGQGYSNQPQHF. V and J are TRBV2 and TRBJ1-5; the match to TRBD1 covers 10 bases. Germline assignment: CDR1 SNHLY and CDR2 FYNNEI. The CDR3 has 18 residues.

J is TRBJ2-1 and V is TRBV7-3, with TRBD2 identical over 14 bases. Trimming took 6 bases from V and 9 from J; bases not matched to a gene: 4. CDR1 SGHTA and CDR2 FQGTGA come from the germline V gene. The CDR3 runs to 14 residues. The chain's CDR3 is CASRSGTSGSEQFF. The CDR3 DNA is TGTGCCAGCAGGTCCGGGACTAGCGGGAGTGAGCAGTTCTTC.

This clonotype was recorded only once. The V gene is TRBV7-9, the J gene TRBJ2-1; 10 bases map to TRBD2. The CDR3 is 15 amino acids. V lost 5 bases and J lost 8; bases outside the gene matches: 9. Germline CDR1 reads SEHNR; CDR2 reads FQNEAQ (reference sequence). The CDR3 coding sequence is TGTGCCAGCAGCGGTACTAGCGGGGTCTCGGATGAGCAGTTCTTC. It specifies CASSGTSGVSDEQFF.

Only a few counts were recorded for this clonotype. The chain is built from TRBV7-7 and TRBJ2-1, with D perhaps TRBD2 (7 bases). Germline assignment: CDR1 SSHAT and CDR2 FNYEAQ (reference sequence). Trimming cost V 2 bases and J 5 bases, with 22 bases left between them. This CDR3 contains 18 residues. The CDR3 sequence: CASSLRASRGGRNNEQFF. Here the CDR3 DNA reads TGTGCCAGCAGCTTACGGGCTAGCAGGGGAGGGCGTAACAATGAGCAGTTCTTC.

In this sample, this clonotype turned up a few times. The chain uses TRBV12-3 or TRBV12-4 and TRBJ2-5; TRBD2 agrees at 8 bases. This CDR3 has 17 amino acids. Germline trimming cut 5 bases from V and 4 bases from J; bases unmatched to any gene: 15. CDR3 protein: CASSPSPGTRGGETQYF. Here the CDR3 DNA reads TGTGCCAGCAGTCCATCCCCCGGGACTAGGGGAGGAGAGACCCAGTACTTC.

Only a few counts were recorded for this clonotype. The J gene is TRBJ2-7, the V gene TRBV6-5; TRBD1 might be the D (5 bases). CDR1 and CDR2 (germline): MNHEY, SVGAGI. Trimming cost V 2 bases and J 2 bases, with 10 bases left between them. CDR3 size: 14 residues. The CDR3 loop reads CASSYAQGPYEQYF. The CDR3 DNA is TGTGCCAGCAGTTACGCTCAGGGCCCCTACGAGCAGTACTTC.

The rearrangement uses TRBV29-1 and TRBJ2-7, with 12 bases lining up with TRBD1. Germline V gives CDR1 SQVTM, CDR2 ANQGSEA. The ends lost 7 bases at V and 4 bases at J; junction bases unmatched: 8. CDR3 length: 14 amino acids. The DNA for the CDR3 is TGCAGCGCAAAACGGGACAGGGGGCAATACGAGCAGTACTTC. Translating gives CSAKRDRGQYEQYF.

The gene calls are TRBV29-1 and TRBJ2-3, with D perhaps TRBD2 (5 bases). Germline V gene sequence: CDR1 SQVTM, CDR2 ANQGSEA. V lost 6 bases, J lost 0 bases, and 19 bases lay in between. This CDR3 has 16 residues. CDR3 loop: CSVNTRRLLSTDTQYF. Here the CDR3 DNA reads TGCAGCGTAAATACGCGGCGACTATTAAGCACAGATACGCAGTATTTT.

This clonotype was found a few times. The V call is TRBV7-7, the J call TRBJ2-1; no definite D call. This CDR3 comprises 14 residues. The V end was cut by 1 base, the J end by 3 bases, with 7 bases between. The germline gives CDR1 SSHAT, CDR2 FNYEAQ (reference sequence). CDR3 sequence: CASSLGVGYNEQFF. Written as DNA, the CDR3 is TGTGCCAGCAGCTTAGGGGTTGGCTACAATGAGCAGTTCTTC.

Many counts were recorded for this clonotype. This rearrangement joins TRBV27 to TRBJ1-1; D unresolved. V lost 5 bases and J lost 0, with 10 bases in between. This CDR3 is 14 amino acids long. Germline-derived CDR1 and CDR2 are MNHEY and SMNVEV (reference sequence). In DNA, the CDR3 is TGTGCCAGCAGTCTCCACGGTCTGAACACTGAAGCTTTCTTT. It is translated as CASSLHGLNTEAFF.

V and J are TRBV18 and TRBJ2-7; the D gene is possibly TRBD1 (5 bases). The length of the CDR3 is 14 residues. CDR1 and CDR2 (germline): KGHSH, LQKENI. The V end was cut by 3 bases, the J end by 0 bases, with 9 bases between. The CDR3 here is CASSPSTVSYEQYF. As DNA, the CDR3 is TGTGCCAGCTCACCTTCGACAGTCTCCTACGAGCAGTACTTC.

The chain is built from TRBV18 and TRBJ2-3; TRBD1 matches 8 bases. V dropped 3 bases and J dropped 5; count of bases not matched to a gene: 10. Germline assignment: CDR1 KGHSH and CDR2 LQKENI. The CDR3 loop spans 16 amino acids. The CDR3 bases are TGTGCCAGCTCACCTCTGACAGGTGACAGGGGAGATACGCAGTATTTT. Translation gives CASSPLTGDRGDTQYF. Variable domain in full (rest from reference TRBV18 and TRBJ2-3): NAGVMQNPRHLVRRRGQEARLRCSPMKGHSHVYWYRQLPEEGLKFMVYLQKENIIDESGMPKERFSAEFPKEGPSILRIQQVVRGDSAAYFCASSPLTGDRGDTQYFGPGTRLTVL.

The chain combines TRBV27 with TRBJ1-1; TRBD1 is a possible D gene (5 bases). V was trimmed by 4 bases and J by 0 bases, leaving 18 bases between them. The germline gives CDR1 MNHEY, CDR2 SMNVEV (reference sequence). The CDR3 length is 17 residues. CDR3 in amino acids: CASSSRVSSFMNTEAFF. Here the CDR3 DNA reads TGTGCCAGCAGTTCCAGGGTAAGCTCCTTCATGAACACTGAAGCTTTCTTT.

The chain is built from TRBV2 and TRBJ2-7; TRBD2 matches at 8 bases. Looked up from germline, CDR1 is SNHLY and CDR2 is FYNNEI. The CDR3 is 16 amino acids. The trim removed 5 bases at V and 1 base at J, leaving 10 bases unmatched. CDR3 protein: CASSTSSGFRSYEQYF. The CDR3 DNA reads TGTGCCAGCAGTACCTCTAGCGGGTTTAGGTCCTACGAGCAGTACTTC.

The chain combines TRBV5-1 with TRBJ2-4; D remains ambiguous. The ends were cut back, 0 bases at V and 5 bases at J, with 6 bases in the middle. Germline V gene lookup returns CDR1 SGHRS and CDR2 YFSETQ. This CDR3 is built from 13 residues. The CDR3 region has the DNA TGCGCCAGCAGCTTGGGCCCGGAAAACATTCAGTACTTC. Protein sequence: CASSLGPENIQYF.